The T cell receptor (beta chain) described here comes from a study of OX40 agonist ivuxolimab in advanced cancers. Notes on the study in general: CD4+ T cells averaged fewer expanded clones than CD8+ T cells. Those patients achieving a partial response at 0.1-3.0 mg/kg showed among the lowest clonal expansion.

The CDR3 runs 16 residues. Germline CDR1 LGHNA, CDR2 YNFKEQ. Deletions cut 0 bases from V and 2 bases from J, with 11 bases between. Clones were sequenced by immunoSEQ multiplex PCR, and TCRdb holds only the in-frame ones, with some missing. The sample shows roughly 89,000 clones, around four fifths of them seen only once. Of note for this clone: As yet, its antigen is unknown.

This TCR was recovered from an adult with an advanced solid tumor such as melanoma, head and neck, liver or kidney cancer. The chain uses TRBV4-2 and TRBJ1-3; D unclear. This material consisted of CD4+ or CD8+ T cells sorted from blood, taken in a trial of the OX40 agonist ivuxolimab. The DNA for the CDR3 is TGTGCCAGCAGCCAAGAGGGCAGCCCGGCTGGAAACACCATATATTTT. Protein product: CASSQEGSPAGNTIYF.